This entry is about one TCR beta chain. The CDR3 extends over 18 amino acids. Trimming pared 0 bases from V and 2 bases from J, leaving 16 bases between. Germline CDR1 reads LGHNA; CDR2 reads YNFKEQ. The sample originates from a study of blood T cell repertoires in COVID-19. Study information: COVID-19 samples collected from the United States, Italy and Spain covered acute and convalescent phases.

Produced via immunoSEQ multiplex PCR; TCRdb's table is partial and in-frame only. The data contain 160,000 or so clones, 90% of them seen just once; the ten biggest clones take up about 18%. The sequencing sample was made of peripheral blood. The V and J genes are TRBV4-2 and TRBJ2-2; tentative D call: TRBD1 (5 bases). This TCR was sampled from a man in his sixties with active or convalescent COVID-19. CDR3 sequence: CASSQDPRTHTNTGELFF. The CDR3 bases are TGTGCCAGCAGCCAAGATCCCAGGACACATACTAACACCGGGGAGCTGTTTTTT.